The T cell receptor beta chain described here comes from a study of blood T cell repertoires in COVID-19. Study details: Spain, Italy and the United States supplied samples that represented acute and convalescent COVID-19. PBMCs, B-cell-depleted T cells, or T cells were the source of the cDNA or gDNA that made up the material.

In the original workflow: Estimated nucleated cell counts came from reference gene primer amplification. Repertoires were generated with immunoSEQ multiplex PCR, while TCRdb's copy carries only in-frame clones and drops some. That table supplies the V and J calls and clone size; D and trimming were determined from the DNA. Altogether about 480,000 clones are present, approximately 92% being singletons, with the ten largest covering over 0.7%. J was trimmed by 9 bases and V by 5 bases; bases with no gene match: 9. Germline-derived CDR1 and CDR2 are PRHDT and FYEKMQ (reference sequence). The CDR3 sequence is 14 residues long. Recruited during active infection, patients (from Seattle) were subsequently followed longitudinally.

The rearrangement uses TRBV13 and TRBJ2-1, with 8 nucleotides matching TRBD1. Sample: peripheral blood. The source of this sequence is a man aged 18 to 29 with COVID-19, enrolled during active disease. CDR3 bases: TGTGCCAGCAGCCGCAGGGGGCGTGGTAGTGAGCAGTTCTTC. It translates to CASSRRGRGSEQFF.